The 9 T cell receptor beta chains below come from one sample, sequenced in a study of T-cell reconstitution after alpha-beta-depleted transplantation in children. Unique molecular identifiers were built into the TCRbeta library. Each CDR3 protein gets one entry after TCRdb re-called the PCR reads with MiXCR. The sample has roughly 180,000 distinct CDR3 sequences; more than 12% are singletons. This material consisted of PBMCs from the stem cell graft donor, taken from the stem cell graft. The receptors were gathered from a human donor who donated a stem cell graft to a child with acute lymphoblastic leukemia.

This clonotype came up many times. The chain couples TRBV29-1 to TRBJ2-7; 9 bases align to TRBD2. Germline CDR1 is SQVTM and CDR2 is ANQGSEA. V was pared by 5 bases and J by 2 bases, with 4 bases of the junction left unmatched. CDR3 size: 13 residues. CDR3 nucleotides: TGCAGCGTTAAGCGGGAGGCCCCCTACGAGCAGTACTTC. Amino acids: CSVKREAPYEQYF.

This sequence joins TRBV5-4 and TRBJ2-2; 7 nucleotides align to TRBD2. The germline CDR1 and CDR2 sequences are SGHNT and YYREEE (reference sequence). The V gene end was trimmed by 0 bases and the J gene end by 1 base; junction bases not matched to a gene: 3. The CDR3 loop spans 16 amino acids. CDR3 sequence: CASSLAPSGNTGELFF. CDR3 coding DNA: TGTGCCAGCAGCTTGGCCCCTAGCGGGAACACCGGGGAGCTGTTTTTT. Full variable domain (rest looked up from reference TRBV5-4 and TRBJ2-2): ETGVTQSPTHLIKTRGQQVTLRCSSQSGHNTVSWYQQALGQGPQFIFQYYREEENGRGNFPPRFSGLQFPNYSSELNVNALELDDSALYLCASSLAPSGNTGELFFGEGSRLTVL.

In this sample, this clonotype turned up many times. This chain links TRBV20-1 with TRBJ2-2; maybe TRBD2 (6 bases). Germline values: CDR1 DFQATT, CDR2 SNEGSKA (reference sequence). Trimming took off 1 base at V and 3 bases at J, with 12 bases between the two ends. The CDR3 contains 15 residues. CDR3 nucleotide sequence: TGCAGTGCTAGAGTGGAGGGGCGAGACACCGGGGAGCTGTTTTTT. Protein sequence: CSARVEGRDTGELFF.

This clonotype was recorded at least ten times. CDR3 in DNA: TGCGCCAGCAGCTCTACAGGGGGCAGCTATGGCTACACCTTC. Protein sequence: CASSSTGGSYGYTF. The rearrangement joins TRBV5-1 to TRBJ1-2, with 9 positions matching TRBD1. This CDR3 has 14 amino acids. Germline loops: CDR1 SGHRS, CDR2 YFSETQ. V lost 3 bases and J lost 4; bases outside the gene matches: 4.

This clonotype was counted many times. The V gene is TRBV5-6, the J gene TRBJ2-5, with TRBD2 matching 7 bases. Trimming took 4 bases from V and 5 from J; bases not matched to a gene: 8. From germline, CDR1 is SGHDT and CDR2 YYEEEE. The CDR3 runs to 14 residues. CDR3 protein: CASSGFGGVETQYF. The CDR3 DNA reads as TGTGCCAGCAGCGGTTTTGGGGGGGTCGAGACCCAGTACTTC.

This clonotype was counted ten times or more. This chain joins TRBV5-1 and TRBJ2-1, with 9 bases matching TRBD1. V lost 4 bases to trimming and J lost 6 bases; unmatched junction nucleotides: 14. This CDR3 comprises 17 residues. Per the germline V gene, CDR1 is SGHRS and CDR2 is YFSETQ. For the CDR3, the DNA is TGCGCCAGCAGCCCGGGGGTAGGGACAGGGTCCCTCAATGAGCAGTTCTTC. This encodes CASSPGVGTGSLNEQFF.

About this clonotype itself: A read error may explain this, as a much larger clone is one base away. The V gene is TRBV5-1, the J gene TRBJ2-4; possibly TRBD2 for D (7 bases). CDR1 is SGHRS, CDR2 YFSETQ, per germline. The CDR3 is made up of 15 amino acids. DNA for the CDR3: TGCGCCAGCAGCTTGGCCGGGGGGCCCGAAAACATGCAGTACTTC. Its protein is CASSLAGGPENMQYF.

As to this clonotype: A much larger clone lies one base from this, so it may be a read error. This sequence joins TRBV10-3 and TRBJ2-3; no reliable D call. Germline V gene data show CDR1 as ENHRY and CDR2 as SYGVKD. The CDR3 extends over 13 amino acids. CDR3 nucleotide sequence: TGTGCCATCAGCGGATTCCCAGGAGATGCGCAGTATTTT. Protein sequence: CAISGFPGDAQYF.

This clonotype was observed many times. The chain has TRBV12-3 or TRBV12-4 and TRBJ2-1; 10 bases line up with TRBD2. J lost 8 bases, V lost 0 bases, and 10 bases had no gene match. CDR3 size: 17 residues. CDR3 sequence (DNA): TGTGCCAGCAGTTTAGCGAGTCTAGCGGGAGAGGGGGATGAGCAGTTCTTC. Translating gives CASSLASLAGEGDEQFF.